The 3 T cell receptor beta chains listed next were all sequenced from one sample in a study of T cell responses to AZD1222 COVID-19 vaccine. Profiling relied on immunoSEQ multiplex PCR, and the TCRdb table lists in-frame clones only, not all of them. Of 75,000 or so clones detected, approximately 90% appear once; the ten largest clones hold around 28%. The sequencing used peripheral blood, collected 28 days after the second AZD1222 dose. All receptors come from an adult who received the AZD1222 COVID-19 vaccine.

This chain connects TRBV6-2 or TRBV6-3 to TRBJ2-1; 11 bases agree with TRBD2. V dropped 2 bases and J dropped 9; count of bases not matched to a gene: 3. Per the germline V gene, CDR1 is MNHEY and CDR2 is SVGEGT. There are 14 residues in the CDR3. The CDR3 is CASSYRGTSGEQFF. The CDR3 DNA sequence: TGTGCCAGCAGTTACCGCGGGACTAGCGGTGAGCAGTTCTTC.

CDR3 coding DNA: TGTGCCAGCAGTTCCGGGACAGGGGTGAGCGAGCAGTACTTC. Its translation: CASSSGTGVSEQYF. The V and J genes are TRBV11-1 and TRBJ2-7; 10 nucleotides match TRBD1. The CDR3 extends over 14 amino acids. Germline lookup yields CDR1 SGHAT and CDR2 FQDESV (reference sequence). The V and J ends lost 6 bases and 6 bases, in that order; junction bases with no gene match: 8.

This clone was counted once. The CDR3: CASSLGDEQYF. In DNA, the CDR3 is TGTGCCAGCAGCTTAGGGGACGAGCAGTACTTC. This chain links TRBV7-9 with TRBJ2-7; D unresolved. CDR1 and CDR2 (germline): SEHNR, FQNEAQ (reference sequence). Trimming left V 1 base short and J 5 bases short, with 3 bases between. The CDR3 consists of 11 residues.